This T cell receptor (beta chain) was captured by sequencing in a study of regulatory T cells in long-lasting Graves disease. Germline CDR1 reads LNHDA; CDR2 reads SQIVND (reference sequence). V was trimmed by 4 bases and J by 4 bases, leaving 13 bases between them. The CDR3 has 14 residues. Both iRepertoire HTBI primers and Arm-PCR of CDR3 regions were used to build the TCR beta libraries. One entry per CDR3 protein results from TCRdb running MiXCR on the multiplex PCR reads. The sample gives 250,000 to 300,000 distinct CDR3 sequences, 18% of which show up once; roughly 15% is in the top ten. Specified time point: newly diagnosed GD, antithyroid drugs for less than 3 months. From PBMCs, RNA was extracted and then used to make the TCR library. These same records also appear under a second study, on T cells in Graves' hyperthyroidism and ophthalmopathy.

The sample was peripheral blood mononuclear cells (PBMCs), taken at new diagnosis, from a patient treated with antithyroid drugs. V gene TRBV19 combines with J gene TRBJ1-2; unclear D gene. This sequence originates from a young woman with Graves disease. The CDR3 DNA reads TGTGCCAGTAGTAAGCAGACTCCAGCCTATGGCTACACCTTC. It specifies CASSKQTPAYGYTF.